These 5 T cell receptor beta chains share one sample of origin, sequenced in a study of T cell repertoires in cytomegalovirus infection. TCRdb reanalysed the reads using MiXCR and keeps one entry per CDR3 protein. The sample includes approximately 500,000 distinct CDR3 sequences, approximately 16% of them seen just once. The sample taken for sequencing was CD8+ T cells from PBMCs. These receptor sequences come from a human donor in good health (CMV status not recorded). Some clones in this sample may be carry-over from other donors' samples.

The V and J genes are TRBV30 and TRBJ2-7; tentative D call: TRBD2 (5 bases). Trimming shortened V by 0 bases and J by 4 bases, and 13 bases separated the two germline ends. Germline V gene sequence: CDR1 GTSNPN, CDR2 SVGIG (reference sequence). The CDR3 contains 14 residues. In DNA form, the CDR3 reads TGTGCCTGGAGTGTGCATCTAGGAGGTTACGAGCAGTACTTC. This codes for CAWSVHLGGYEQYF.

The table lists this clonotype with many counts. The chain recombines TRBV11-1 with TRBJ2-1, with no clear D. The CDR3 totals 12 residues. Germline CDR1 is SGHAT and CDR2 is FQDESV (reference sequence). V lost 5 bases, J lost 11 bases, and 13 bases lay in between. The CDR3 loop reads CASSPEGFKQFF. CDR3 in DNA: TGTGCCAGCAGCCCGGAAGGTTTTAAGCAGTTCTTC.

This clonotype was seen many times. The rearrangement joins TRBV27 to TRBJ2-5; D not resolved. The CDR3 spans 15 residues. CDR1 and CDR2 from the germline V gene are MNHEY and SMNVEV (reference sequence). The V end lost 6 bases, the J end lost 4 bases, and 18 bases lay between the germline ends. As DNA, the CDR3 is TGTGCCAGCAGGATGCGTTCACCCTCACGAGAGACCCAGTACTTC. It codes for CASRMRSPSRETQYF.

The chain employs TRBV9 and TRBJ2-1; D remains ambiguous. CDR1 SGDLS and CDR2 YYNGEE come from the germline V gene. Trimming left V 0 bases short and J 0 bases short, with 10 bases between. The CDR3 contains 16 residues. CDR3 nucleotide sequence: TGTGCCAGCAGCGTAGGAGGTTCTAGCTCCTACAATGAGCAGTTCTTC. Its protein is CASSVGGSSSYNEQFF.

In its sample, this clonotype was seen many times. This rearrangement joins TRBV12-3 or TRBV12-4 to TRBJ2-7, with 13 bases aligning to TRBD2. The CDR3 runs to 20 residues. V shed 5 bases and J 0 bases; nucleotides not matched to a gene: 16. The CDR3 bases are TGTGCCAGCAGTCCTCTCTTCCCGGGACTAGCGGGGTTGAGCTCCTACGAGCAGTACTTC. The encoded protein is CASSPLFPGLAGLSSYEQYF.